This paragraph covers one TCR beta chain sequence. The antigen is undetermined. The PCR employed 60 Vbeta primers together with 13 Jbeta primers. Generated by immunoSEQ multiplex PCR, the TCRdb table keeps only in-frame clones and is missing some. Among over 70,000 clones listed, 80% were seen once. This sample was taken from a study of cytomegalovirus exposure and HLA in healthy donors. About the study: Previous work identified roughly 120 million unique TCR beta sequences from 200 million or so T cells. Overall study results and limits: Reportedly, a later analysis found an Asian-associated ancestry cluster had fewer N-insertions than the roughly 630-donor mean. Clonal expansion, a later analysis showed, was greater in HLA-associated TCR beta chains than in equally common others. The HLA-A and HLA-B alleles of most subjects were reportedly predicted accurately from TCR beta sequences.

The V and J ends lost 5 bases and 1 base respectively, with 13 bases between them. Per the germline V gene, CDR1 is PRHDT and CDR2 is FYEKMQ (reference sequence). The CDR3 has 15 residues. Specimen: PBMCs. V gene TRBV13 combines with J gene TRBJ2-3, with TRBD1 as a possible D gene (6 bases). This TCR was recovered from a man younger than 35 in good health and CMV-seronegative. CDR3 in DNA: TGTGCCAGCAGCGGGCAGGGGTGGGGCACAGATACGCAGTATTTT. It translates to CASSGQGWGTDTQYF.